This T cell receptor (beta chain) was captured in a study of T-cell memory formation after mild COVID-19. Ten or more counts support this clonotype. Its antigen is unknown. Study results and limitations: Whereas later expanders leaned CD4+, clones contracting day 15 to 85 showed a balanced CD4/CD8 makeup. For second-wave clones that peaked at day 37, SARS-CoV-2 specificity went unverified. Cross-reactive memory apparently joined, as some responding clones appeared in pre-infection memory.

The ends lost 7 bases at V and 12 bases at J; junction bases unmatched: 13. CDR1 and CDR2 from the germline V gene are MNHEY and SVGEGT. This CDR3 is built from 14 residues. TCRdb used MiXCR to reprocess the 5' RACE reads, holding one entry per CDR3 protein. In the table there are around 210,000 distinct CDR3 sequences, 7.5% to 10% of which are singletons. This sequence originates from a man aged 18 to 29 who had mild COVID-19 (a few samples of this study predate the infection). Cell type and time point are not known. The chain employs TRBV6-2 or TRBV6-3 and TRBJ2-1, with 9 positions matching TRBD1. The sample consisted of PBMCs or a T cell subset sorted from them (not recorded which). The CDR3 DNA sequence: TGTGCCAGCATCGAGAGGACAGGGGCCAAGGGGCAGTTCTTC. Its protein product is CASIERTGAKGQFF.